This is a list of T cell receptor beta chains from one sample in a study of cytomegalovirus exposure and HLA in healthy donors. Sequenced by immunoSEQ multiplex PCR; TCRdb stores in-frame clones only, minus some. The sample records over 150,000 clones, more than 80% being singletons. Sequencing used PBMCs. The receptors derive from a male donor in good health and CMV-seronegative. Both conserved end residues are part of each CDR3. D genes are given only for firm matches. A row's size may be missing; if present it is once, few, many or a size class.

NA	TRBV6-5	TRBJ2-5	TRBD2	CASSYGGGLETQYF	TGTGCCAGCAGTTACGGGGGAGGGCTGGAGACCCAGTACTTC
NA	TRBV6-6	TRBJ1-3	NA	CASSYWGGSSGNTIYF	TGTGCCAGCAGTTACTGGGGAGGGAGCTCTGGAAACACCATATATTTT
NA	TRBV4-2	TRBJ1-2	TRBD1	CASSPGGQGLYGYTF	TGTGCCAGCAGCCCCGGGGGACAGGGATTGTATGGCTACACCTTC
NA	TRBV11-3	TRBJ2-7	NA	CASSLDPGLPKYF	TGTGCCAGCAGCTTAGATCCGGGACTGCCGAAGTACTTC
NA	TRBV15	TRBJ2-3	NA	CATSREENTDTQYF	TGTGCCACCAGCAGAGAGGAGAACACAGATACGCAGTATTTT
NA	TRBV28	TRBJ2-5	NA	CASSLSYRGETQYF	TGTGCCAGCAGTTTATCCTACCGGGGGGAGACCCAGTACTTC
NA	TRBV5-4	TRBJ1-5	TRBD1	CASSSEQGSHQPQHF	TGTGCCAGCAGCTCGGAACAGGGGAGCCATCAGCCCCAGCATTTT
NA	TRBV5-6	TRBJ1-6	NA	CASSPNRNSPLHF	TGTGCCAGCAGCCCAAACAGAAATTCACCCCTCCACTTT
few	TRBV9	TRBJ2-1	TRBD1	CASSAGQGWTEQFF	TGTGCCAGCAGCGCCGGACAGGGGTGGACTGAGCAGTTCTTC
NA	TRBV7-9	TRBJ2-3	NA	CASSGSVYTDTQYF	TGTGCCAGCAGCGGTAGCGTTTACACAGATACGCAGTATTTT
NA	TRBV29-1	TRBJ2-7	TRBD1	CSARQGSEFYEQYF	TGCAGCGCCAGACAGGGGTCGGAGTTCTACGAGCAGTACTTC
once	TRBV9	TRBJ2-7	NA	CASSGRTAGLGSEQYF	TGTGCCAGCAGCGGACGAACCGCAGGGTTGGGCTCCGAGCAGTACTTC
NA	TRBV6-1	TRBJ2-7	NA	CASNRHEQYF	TGTGCCAGCAATCGCCACGAGCAGTACTTC
few	TRBV4-1	TRBJ1-6	NA	CASSQVPGTYNSPLHF	TGCGCCAGCAGCCAAGTACCCGGGACCTATAATTCACCCCTCCACTTT
NA	TRBV28	TRBJ2-1	TRBD2	CASSPLAGDYNEQFF	TGTGCCAGCAGTCCACTAGCGGGGGACTACAATGAGCAGTTCTTC
once	TRBV28	TRBJ1-4	NA	CASSLSGSNEKLFF	TGTGCCAGCAGTTTATCAGGGTCTAATGAAAAACTGTTTTTT
NA	TRBV25-1	TRBJ2-7	NA	CASSNDMFLSYEQYF	TGTGCCAGCAGTAATGACATGTTCCTCTCCTACGAGCAGTACTTC
once	TRBV7-2	TRBJ2-1	TRBD2	CASSLRLAGVNEQFF	TGTGCCAGCAGCTTAAGACTAGCGGGAGTCAATGAGCAGTTCTTC
NA	TRBV29-1	TRBJ1-1	TRBD1	CSAEGTGGGTEAFF	TGCAGCGCCGAGGGGACAGGGGGCGGCACTGAAGCTTTCTTT
NA	TRBV28	TRBJ2-3	NA	CASSSGGDTQYF	TGTGCCAGCAGTTCCGGGGGAGATACGCAGTATTTT
once	TRBV7-3	TRBJ2-7	NA	CASSFQVYEQYF	TGTGCCAGCAGCTTTCAGGTCTACGAGCAGTACTTC
NA	TRBV6-1	TRBJ1-5	TRBD1	CASSAGQGAIEGSNQPQHF	TGTGCCAGCAGTGCGGGACAGGGGGCTATAGAAGGTAGCAATCAGCCCCAGCATTTT
NA	TRBV28	TRBJ1-1	NA	CATGRGTEAFF	TGTGCCACGGGACGGGGGACTGAAGCTTTCTTT
NA	TRBV4-2	TRBJ2-5	NA	CASSQDLTAPHRAQYF	TGTGCCAGCAGCCAAGATCTCACGGCCCCCCACAGGGCCCAGTACTTC
NA	TRBV9	TRBJ2-1	NA	CASSPRQAGNNEQFF	TGTGCCAGCAGCCCCCGTCAAGCGGGTAACAATGAGCAGTTCTTC
NA	TRBV6-1	TRBJ2-3	NA	CASSELSGTYSTDTQYF	TGTGCCAGCAGTGAACTTTCCGGGACTTATAGCACAGATACGCAGTATTTT
NA	TRBV27	TRBJ2-7	NA	CASSWGGTGEGVSHEQYF	TGTGCCAGCAGTTGGGGGGGGACAGGAGAAGGTGTTTCCCACGAGCAGTACTTC
NA	TRBV28	TRBJ1-1	TRBD1	CASSSVTGLDTEAFF	TGTGCCAGCAGTTCCGTGACAGGGTTGGACACTGAAGCTTTCTTT
NA	TRBV5-5	TRBJ1-5	TRBD1	CASSADRVGGPQHF	TGTGCCAGCAGCGCCGACAGGGTGGGTGGGCCCCAGCATTTT
once	TRBV10-1	TRBJ2-7	TRBD1	CASRQTGSSYF	TGCGCCAGCAGACAGACAGGGTCATCGTACTTC
NA	TRBV29-1	TRBJ2-2	TRBD2	CSAGHGGGAGTGELFF	TGCAGCGCCGGTCATGGCGGGGGGGCGGGAACCGGGGAGCTGTTTTTT
NA	TRBV7-3	TRBJ2-7	NA	CASSFGSSYEQYF	TGTGCCAGCAGCTTCGGGAGCTCCTACGAGCAGTACTTC
NA	TRBV19	TRBJ1-2	NA	CASRARGYGYTF	TGTGCCAGTAGGGCCAGGGGCTATGGCTACACCTTC
NA	TRBV7-9	TRBJ1-4	NA	CSSSSPKEGEKLFF	TGTTCCAGCAGCTCCCCCAAGGAGGGTGAAAAACTGTTTTTT
NA	TRBV5-1	TRBJ1-2	TRBD1	CASSLDGTGEYGYTF	TGCGCCAGCAGCTTGGACGGAACAGGGGAGTATGGCTACACCTTC
NA	TRBV23-1	TRBJ2-3	TRBD2	CASPREGLTDTQYF	TGCGCCAGCCCCAGGGAGGGTTTGACAGATACGCAGTATTTT
NA	TRBV4-1	TRBJ2-7	NA	CASSPWTETYEQYF	TGCGCCAGCAGCCCCTGGACAGAGACCTACGAGCAGTACTTC
once	TRBV28	TRBJ2-7	NA	CASRNNQNGQGNYEQYF	TGTGCCAGCAGAAACAACCAGAATGGGCAGGGAAACTACGAGCAGTACTTC
NA	TRBV7-9	TRBJ2-7	TRBD1	CASSLQGAAEQYF	TGTGCCAGCAGTTTACAGGGGGCAGCCGAGCAGTACTTC
once	TRBV7-3	TRBJ2-1	NA	CASSQGGSRGNEQFF	TGTGCCAGCAGCCAAGGAGGGTCCCGGGGCAATGAGCAGTTCTTC
NA	TRBV15	TRBJ1-5	NA	CATSRDQGSNQPQHF	TGTGCCACCAGCAGGGACCAGGGGAGCAATCAGCCCCAGCATTTT
NA	TRBV30	TRBJ1-6	TRBD1	CAWSPGTGVPSYNSPLHF	TGTGCCTGGAGTCCCGGGACAGGGGTTCCGAGCTATAATTCACCCCTCCACTTT
NA	TRBV6-1	TRBJ2-3	NA	CASSVDNTDTQYF	TGTGCCAGCAGTGTCGACAACACAGATACGCAGTATTTT
NA	TRBV14	TRBJ2-6	NA	CASSLLFSGANVLTF	TGTGCCAGCAGCCTTCTATTCTCTGGGGCCAACGTCCTGACTTTC
NA	TRBV6-5	TRBJ1-4	TRBD1	CASSSRQGIEKLFF	TGTGCCAGCAGTTCCCGACAGGGAATTGAAAAACTGTTTTTT
NA	TRBV7-3	TRBJ2-5	TRBD1	CASSWGQGVRETQYF	TGTGCCAGCAGCTGGGGACAGGGAGTTCGAGAGACCCAGTACTTC
once	TRBV29-1	TRBJ2-7	NA	CSYEYGAGGEQYF	TGCAGCTATGAGTACGGGGCAGGGGGGGAGCAGTACTTC
NA	TRBV6-5	TRBJ2-7	NA	CASRKTGQGEQYF	TGTGCCAGCAGAAAGACAGGTCAGGGGGAGCAGTACTTC
once	TRBV7-2	TRBJ2-5	TRBD1	CASSPDRGQETQYF	TGTGCCAGCAGCCCGGACAGGGGCCAAGAGACCCAGTACTTC